This T cell receptor (beta chain) stems from a study of CD8+ T cells in alopecia areata. Study overall: Patients received oral tofacitinib, 5 to 10 mg twice daily, for moderate-to-severe alopecia areata.

Extracted RNA was reverse transcribed, and the resulting cDNA served as sequencing template. The protocol was immunoSEQ multiplex PCR, while the TCRdb copy is restricted to in-frame clones and leaves out a portion. The sample carries some 210,000 clones, around 62% recorded once. CDR3 size: 15 residues. Trimming left V 0 bases short and J 2 bases short, with 11 bases between. Germline-derived CDR1 and CDR2 are SGHTA and FQGNSA. Sequenced material: CD4+ T cells sorted from blood, taken at week 0. The rearrangement joins TRBV7-2 to TRBJ2-7; D may be TRBD2 (6 bases). This sequence was found in a human donor with alopecia areata. The CDR3 reads CASSLAAGPTYEQYF. Written as DNA, the CDR3 is TGTGCCAGCAGCTTAGCCGCGGGACCAACCTACGAGCAGTACTTC.